Listed below are T cell receptor beta chains from one sample, sequenced in a study of blood T cells in healthy people across ages. TCRdb recomputed calls from the 5' RACE reads with MiXCR, one row per CDR3 protein. The table has 1.5 million to 1.9 million distinct CDR3 sequences, approximately 43% seen once. Sequenced: blood. These receptors all come from a woman aged 18 to 35 in good health. Both conserved end residues are part of each CDR3. Fields, in order: J gene, clone size, V gene, D gene, CDR3 DNA, CDR3 protein. A D gene is named only where the DNA matches it firmly. Where a row states a size, it is once, few, many or the class of an expanded clone; other rows omit it.

J gene: TRBJ2-7; clone size: NA; V gene: TRBV12-3/TRBV12-4; D gene: TRBD1; CDR3 DNA: TGTGCCAGCGGGGAACAGGGGTCCTACGAGCAGTACTTC; CDR3 protein: CASGEQGSYEQYF
J gene: TRBJ2-5; clone size: NA; V gene: TRBV13; D gene: TRBD2; CDR3 DNA: TGTGCCAGCAGCTCGAGCTGGACTAGCGGGAGGAAGACCCAGTACTTC; CDR3 protein: CASSSSWTSGRKTQYF
J gene: TRBJ1-1; clone size: few; V gene: TRBV12-1; D gene: NA; CDR3 DNA: TGTGCCAGCAGCTTTGACAGGGCTCGACGGGTCACTGAAGCTTTCTTT; CDR3 protein: CASSFDRARRVTEAFF
J gene: TRBJ2-1; clone size: NA; V gene: TRBV20-1; D gene: TRBD2; CDR3 DNA: TGCAGTGCTGCTACTAGCGGGAGGACTGGCCCCTATGAGCAGTTCTTC; CDR3 protein: CSAATSGRTGPYEQFF
J gene: TRBJ2-7; clone size: NA; V gene: TRBV27; D gene: TRBD1; CDR3 DNA: TGTGCCAGCAGTCACGGGACAGGGATCAGCGAGCAGTACTTC; CDR3 protein: CASSHGTGISEQYF
J gene: TRBJ1-4; clone size: NA; V gene: TRBV27; D gene: TRBD1; CDR3 DNA: TGTGCCAGCAGGGGACAGGGGAAAGAAAAACTGTTTTTT; CDR3 protein: CASRGQGKEKLFF
J gene: TRBJ2-3; clone size: few; V gene: TRBV7-2; D gene: TRBD2; CDR3 DNA: TGTGCCAGCAGCTTCACGGGACTAGCGGATACGGATACGCAGTATTTT; CDR3 protein: CASSFTGLADTDTQYF
J gene: TRBJ1-2; clone size: NA; V gene: TRBV6-2/TRBV6-3; D gene: NA; CDR3 DNA: TGTGCCAGCAGTTACTCTGGGACCCGCCTTGGCTACACCTTC; CDR3 protein: CASSYSGTRLGYTF
J gene: TRBJ2-1; clone size: many; V gene: TRBV27; D gene: TRBD2; CDR3 DNA: TGTGCCAGCAGCCTCGGGACTAGCGGGAGCAATGAGCAGTTCTTC; CDR3 protein: CASSLGTSGSNEQFF
J gene: TRBJ1-6; clone size: NA; V gene: TRBV7-2; D gene: NA; CDR3 DNA: TGTGCCAGCAGCTTAGATTCTAGGACCCGAAATTCACCCCTCCACTTT; CDR3 protein: CASSLDSRTRNSPLHF
J gene: TRBJ1-1; clone size: NA; V gene: TRBV29-1; D gene: TRBD1; CDR3 DNA: TGCAGCGTAGGGGACAGGGGGAAGAGTAACACTGAAGCTTTCTTT; CDR3 protein: CSVGDRGKSNTEAFF
J gene: TRBJ2-1; clone size: NA; V gene: TRBV5-1; D gene: TRBD2; CDR3 DNA: TGCGCCAGCAGCTTGGGACTAGCGGGAGCCCCGAGCTCCTACAATGAGCAGTTCTTC; CDR3 protein: CASSLGLAGAPSSYNEQFF
J gene: TRBJ2-1; clone size: NA; V gene: TRBV7-2; D gene: TRBD2; CDR3 DNA: TGTGCCAGCAGCGGTTCCGGGACTAGCGGGAGCTATGAGCAGTTCTTC; CDR3 protein: CASSGSGTSGSYEQFF
J gene: TRBJ2-2; clone size: NA; V gene: TRBV20-1; D gene: NA; CDR3 DNA: TGCAGTGCTAGAGACGTCCCGGGGATCGGGGAGCTGTTTTTT; CDR3 protein: CSARDVPGIGELFF
J gene: TRBJ2-3; clone size: once; V gene: TRBV6-2/TRBV6-3; D gene: TRBD1; CDR3 DNA: TGTGCCAGCCACCTGACAGGGGACCCAGATACGCAGTATTTT; CDR3 protein: CASHLTGDPDTQYF
J gene: TRBJ2-7; clone size: NA; V gene: TRBV14; D gene: TRBD1; CDR3 DNA: TGTGCCAGCAGCCTCTTGGACAGGGAAGCCGAGCAGTACTTC; CDR3 protein: CASSLLDREAEQYF
J gene: TRBJ2-3; clone size: NA; V gene: TRBV11-2; D gene: NA; CDR3 DNA: TGTGCCAGCAGCTTAGTTACGGGATCTAGCACAGATACGCAGTATTTT; CDR3 protein: CASSLVTGSSTDTQYF
J gene: TRBJ2-1; clone size: few; V gene: TRBV11-2; D gene: NA; CDR3 DNA: TGTGCCAGCAGCCCCCGGGACCCTCATGAGCAGTTCTTC; CDR3 protein: CASSPRDPHEQFF
J gene: TRBJ2-1; clone size: few; V gene: TRBV29-1; D gene: NA; CDR3 DNA: TGCAGCGTTGGGTCGTCAGTTCATGAGCAGTTCTTC; CDR3 protein: CSVGSSVHEQFF
J gene: TRBJ2-7; clone size: few; V gene: TRBV28; D gene: NA; CDR3 DNA: TGTGCCAGCAGGGACGGGACCTACGAGCAGTACTTC; CDR3 protein: CASRDGTYEQYF
J gene: TRBJ2-7; clone size: few; V gene: TRBV5-1; D gene: NA; CDR3 DNA: TGCGCCAGCAGCGATGGTGTCCTAGACGAGCAGTACTTC; CDR3 protein: CASSDGVLDEQYF
J gene: TRBJ2-1; clone size: NA; V gene: TRBV10-3; D gene: TRBD1; CDR3 DNA: TGTGCCATCAGCGGGGGACAGGGATACAATGAGCAGTTCTTC; CDR3 protein: CAISGGQGYNEQFF
J gene: TRBJ2-1; clone size: NA; V gene: TRBV7-2; D gene: TRBD2; CDR3 DNA: TGTGCCAGCAGCGCAGGACTAGCGCGTGGGGGCAATGAGCAGTTCTTC; CDR3 protein: CASSAGLARGGNEQFF
J gene: TRBJ1-2; clone size: few; V gene: TRBV2; D gene: NA; CDR3 DNA: TGTGCCAGCAGTGAATCGGGGGGGCCCTTTGGCTACACCTTC; CDR3 protein: CASSESGGPFGYTF
J gene: TRBJ1-4; clone size: NA; V gene: TRBV9; D gene: NA; CDR3 DNA: TGTGCCAGCAGCGTTAACCCCGGGGCTGTTGAAAAACTGTTTTTT; CDR3 protein: CASSVNPGAVEKLFF
J gene: TRBJ2-5; clone size: few; V gene: TRBV10-1; D gene: TRBD2; CDR3 DNA: TGCGCCAGCAGTCCGGGACTAGAAGGGCGGCAAGGGGAGACCCAGTACTTC; CDR3 protein: CASSPGLEGRQGETQYF
J gene: TRBJ2-5; clone size: few; V gene: TRBV6-6; D gene: NA; CDR3 DNA: TGTGCCAGCAGTTACTCTCACCAAGAGACCCAGTACTTC; CDR3 protein: CASSYSHQETQYF
J gene: TRBJ2-5; clone size: NA; V gene: TRBV3-1; D gene: TRBD2; CDR3 DNA: TGTGCCAGCAGCCAAGAGGGGGACTACCTCCAAGAGACCCAGTACTTC; CDR3 protein: CASSQEGDYLQETQYF
J gene: TRBJ2-1; clone size: few; V gene: TRBV11-2; D gene: NA; CDR3 DNA: TGTGCCAGCAGCTTATATACAGGGAGTCCGTTCTTC; CDR3 protein: CASSLYTGSPFF
J gene: TRBJ1-2; clone size: NA; V gene: TRBV20-1; D gene: NA; CDR3 DNA: TGCAGTGCTAGTCCCCCGGATGGCTACACCTTC; CDR3 protein: CSASPPDGYTF
J gene: TRBJ2-7; clone size: NA; V gene: TRBV28; D gene: TRBD2; CDR3 DNA: TGTGCCGGCAGTCGGACTAGCCCACAAAGAAGCTACGAGCAGTACTTC; CDR3 protein: CAGSRTSPQRSYEQYF
J gene: TRBJ2-1; clone size: NA; V gene: TRBV24-1; D gene: NA; CDR3 DNA: TGTGCCACCAGTGATCCGACCTCTAGCCCCTACAATGAGCAGTTCTTC; CDR3 protein: CATSDPTSSPYNEQFF
J gene: TRBJ2-7; clone size: few; V gene: TRBV6-2/TRBV6-3; D gene: NA; CDR3 DNA: TGTGCCAGCAGTTACTCAAGGGACGGACCCTACGAGCAGTACTTC; CDR3 protein: CASSYSRDGPYEQYF
J gene: TRBJ2-5; clone size: NA; V gene: TRBV4-3; D gene: NA; CDR3 DNA: TGCGCCAGCAGCCAAGATCTAGGCGCATGGAGGCAGTACTTC; CDR3 protein: CASSQDLGAWRQYF
J gene: TRBJ2-7; clone size: NA; V gene: TRBV12-3/TRBV12-4; D gene: NA; CDR3 DNA: TGTGCCAGCAGTAGGGCCTGGGGGGAGAGAAACGAGCAGTACTTC; CDR3 protein: CASSRAWGERNEQYF
J gene: TRBJ2-3; clone size: NA; V gene: TRBV24-1; D gene: TRBD1; CDR3 DNA: TGTGCCACCGAGGAGACAGGGAGCACAGATACGCAGTATTTT; CDR3 protein: CATEETGSTDTQYF
J gene: TRBJ2-7; clone size: NA; V gene: TRBV20-1; D gene: TRBD2; CDR3 DNA: TGCAGTGCTACAAGCGGGGGGGGCGAGCAGTACTTC; CDR3 protein: CSATSGGGEQYF
J gene: TRBJ2-1; clone size: NA; V gene: TRBV7-6; D gene: NA; CDR3 DNA: TGTGCCAGCAGCTTAGGGGCAGTAGGTTATCCTGAGCAGTTCTTC; CDR3 protein: CASSLGAVGYPEQFF
J gene: TRBJ2-1; clone size: once; V gene: TRBV14; D gene: NA; CDR3 DNA: TGTGCCAGCAGCCCCTTTCGGGGGCCCAGGGGCAATGAGCAGTTCTTC; CDR3 protein: CASSPFRGPRGNEQFF
J gene: TRBJ2-7; clone size: NA; V gene: TRBV29-1; D gene: NA; CDR3 DNA: TGCAGCGTTGTAAGCCACAACTCCTACAATGAGCAGTACTTC; CDR3 protein: CSVVSHNSYNEQYF
J gene: TRBJ2-5; clone size: few; V gene: TRBV7-9; D gene: NA; CDR3 DNA: TGTGCCAGCAGCTTTGTCTTACTAGGGATGGAGACCCAGTACTTC; CDR3 protein: CASSFVLLGMETQYF
J gene: TRBJ1-1; clone size: NA; V gene: TRBV3-1; D gene: NA; CDR3 DNA: TGTGCCAGCAGCCCTCCCCATGTTATGGGGAGCCCTGAAGCTTTCTTT; CDR3 protein: CASSPPHVMGSPEAFF
J gene: TRBJ2-5; clone size: NA; V gene: TRBV14; D gene: NA; CDR3 DNA: TGTGCCAGCAGCCAAGCTCTGGGGAGGCGAGAGACCCAGTACTTC; CDR3 protein: CASSQALGRRETQYF
J gene: TRBJ1-3; clone size: NA; V gene: TRBV7-6; D gene: NA; CDR3 DNA: TGTGCCAGCAGCGGAGGGATCTCTGGAAACACCATATATTTT; CDR3 protein: CASSGGISGNTIYF
J gene: TRBJ1-5; clone size: NA; V gene: TRBV7-2; D gene: NA; CDR3 DNA: TGTGCCAGCAGCTTAGGTTTGGCACGGAATCAGCCCCAGCATTTT; CDR3 protein: CASSLGLARNQPQHF
J gene: TRBJ1-1; clone size: NA; V gene: TRBV7-2; D gene: NA; CDR3 DNA: TGTGCCAGCAGCTTAGGCCGGCCCTACCCGAACACTGAAGCTTTCTTT; CDR3 protein: CASSLGRPYPNTEAFF
J gene: TRBJ2-7; clone size: many; V gene: TRBV27; D gene: TRBD1; CDR3 DNA: TGTGCCAGCAGGGGACAGTCTTACGAGCAGTACTTC; CDR3 protein: CASRGQSYEQYF
J gene: TRBJ1-6; clone size: NA; V gene: TRBV12-3/TRBV12-4; D gene: NA; CDR3 DNA: TGTGCCGGCAGCGGGACCCTCTTGGGTTCACCCCTCCACTTT; CDR3 protein: CAGSGTLLGSPLHF
J gene: TRBJ1-6; clone size: NA; V gene: TRBV20-1; D gene: NA; CDR3 DNA: TGCAGTGCCCGTTCGGGACGTGAAAACTCACCCCTCCACTTT; CDR3 protein: CSARSGRENSPLHF
J gene: TRBJ2-5; clone size: NA; V gene: TRBV9; D gene: NA; CDR3 DNA: TGTGCCAGCAGCGTAGCTACGGGGCCCCAAGAGACCCAGTACTTC; CDR3 protein: CASSVATGPQETQYF
J gene: TRBJ2-1; clone size: NA; V gene: TRBV5-1; D gene: TRBD2; CDR3 DNA: TGCGCCAGCAACCCTGGACTAGACGGCGGTGAGCAGTTCTTC; CDR3 protein: CASNPGLDGGEQFF
J gene: TRBJ1-6; clone size: NA; V gene: TRBV27; D gene: TRBD1; CDR3 DNA: TGTGCCAGCACAGGGGGCGAAAGACCCCTCCACTTT; CDR3 protein: CASTGGERPLHF
J gene: TRBJ1-2; clone size: many; V gene: TRBV12-3/TRBV12-4; D gene: NA; CDR3 DNA: TGTGCCAGCAGTTTTGGAGACTATGGCTACACCTTC; CDR3 protein: CASSFGDYGYTF
J gene: TRBJ2-1; clone size: once; V gene: TRBV7-3; D gene: NA; CDR3 DNA: TGTGCCAGCAGCTTATCTGCTGTAGTTGGGAATGAGCAGTTCTTC; CDR3 protein: CASSLSAVVGNEQFF